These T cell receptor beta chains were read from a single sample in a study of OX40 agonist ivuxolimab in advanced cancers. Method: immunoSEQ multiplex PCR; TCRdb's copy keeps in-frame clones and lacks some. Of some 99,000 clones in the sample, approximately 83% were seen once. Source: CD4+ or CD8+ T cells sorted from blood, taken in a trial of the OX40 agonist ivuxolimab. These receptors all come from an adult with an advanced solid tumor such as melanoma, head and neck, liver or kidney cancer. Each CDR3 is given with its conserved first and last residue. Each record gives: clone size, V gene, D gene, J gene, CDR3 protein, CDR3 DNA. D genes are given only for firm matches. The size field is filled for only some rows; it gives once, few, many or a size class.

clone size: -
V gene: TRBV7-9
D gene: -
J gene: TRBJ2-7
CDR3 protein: CASSLGPPAYEQYF
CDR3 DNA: TGTGCCAGCAGCTTAGGTCCCCCCGCATACGAGCAGTACTTC

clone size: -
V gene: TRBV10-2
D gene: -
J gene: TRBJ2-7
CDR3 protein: CASTLDTSYEQYF
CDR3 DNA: TGCGCCAGCACCTTAGACACCTCCTACGAGCAGTACTTC

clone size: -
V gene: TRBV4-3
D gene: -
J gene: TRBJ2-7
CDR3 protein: CASSQVAGPSYEQYF
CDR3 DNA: TGCGCCAGCAGCCAAGTGGCGGGACCGTCCTACGAGCAGTACTTC

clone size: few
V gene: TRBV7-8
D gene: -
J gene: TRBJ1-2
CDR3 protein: CASSLAWERGGYTF
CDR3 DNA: TGTGCCAGCAGCCTAGCTTGGGAGAGGGGTGGCTACACCTTC

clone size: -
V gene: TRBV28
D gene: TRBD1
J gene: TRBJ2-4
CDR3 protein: CASSLTGGTKNIQYF
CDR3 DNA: TGTGCCAGCAGTCTGACAGGGGGGACCAAAAACATTCAGTACTTC

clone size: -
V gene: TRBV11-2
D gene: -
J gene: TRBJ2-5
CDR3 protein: CASSLMRPAQYF
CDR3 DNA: TGTGCCAGCAGCTTAATGCGCCCGGCCCAGTACTTC

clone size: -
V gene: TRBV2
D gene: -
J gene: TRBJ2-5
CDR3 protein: CASSMGTQYF
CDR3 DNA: TGTGCCAGCAGTATGGGGACCCAGTACTTC

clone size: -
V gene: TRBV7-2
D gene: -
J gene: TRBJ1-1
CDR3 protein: CASSPSGNTEAFF
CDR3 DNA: TGTGCCAGCAGCCCCTCAGGGAACACTGAAGCTTTCTTT

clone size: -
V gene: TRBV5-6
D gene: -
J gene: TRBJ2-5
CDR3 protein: CASSLVQGGQGETQYF
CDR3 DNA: TGTGCCAGCAGTCTGGTGCAGGGTGGGCAAGGGGAGACCCAGTACTTC

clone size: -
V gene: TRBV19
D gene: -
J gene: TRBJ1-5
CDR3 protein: CASSIGYRQPQHF
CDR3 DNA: TGTGCCAGTAGTATAGGGTATCGCCAGCCCCAGCATTTT

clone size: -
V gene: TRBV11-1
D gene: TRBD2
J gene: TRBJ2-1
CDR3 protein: CASSLSSGGQEQFF
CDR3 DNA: TGTGCCAGCAGCTTATCCAGCGGGGGGCAGGAGCAGTTCTTC

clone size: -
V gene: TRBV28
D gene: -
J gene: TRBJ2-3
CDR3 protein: CASIVGGSTDTQYF
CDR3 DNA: TGTGCCAGCATCGTAGGGGGGAGCACAGATACGCAGTATTTT

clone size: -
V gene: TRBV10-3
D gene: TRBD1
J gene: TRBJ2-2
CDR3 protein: CAIRGQANTGELFF
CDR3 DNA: TGTGCCATCCGAGGACAGGCAAACACCGGGGAGCTGTTTTTT

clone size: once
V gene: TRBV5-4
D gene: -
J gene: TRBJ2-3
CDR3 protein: CASSLARITDTQYF
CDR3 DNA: TGTGCCAGCAGCTTGGCTAGGATCACAGATACGCAGTATTTT

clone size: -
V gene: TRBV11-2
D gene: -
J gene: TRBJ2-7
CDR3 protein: CASSVSGAYEQYF
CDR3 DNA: TGTGCCAGCAGTGTTAGCGGTGCCTACGAGCAGTACTTC

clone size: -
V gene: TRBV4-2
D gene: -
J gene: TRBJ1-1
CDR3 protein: CASSQDDGGGTEAFF
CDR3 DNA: TGTGCCAGCAGCCAAGACGATGGGGGAGGCACTGAAGCTTTCTTT

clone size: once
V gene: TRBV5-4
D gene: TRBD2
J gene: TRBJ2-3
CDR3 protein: CASSSGLAGTDTQYF
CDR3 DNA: TGTGCCAGCAGCTCGGGACTAGCGGGGACAGATACGCAGTATTTT

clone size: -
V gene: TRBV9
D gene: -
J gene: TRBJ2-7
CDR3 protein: CASNQWKYEQYF
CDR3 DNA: TGTGCCAGCAACCAGTGGAAGTACGAGCAGTACTTC

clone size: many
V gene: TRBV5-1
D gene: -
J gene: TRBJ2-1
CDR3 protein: CASSLNPATYNEQFF
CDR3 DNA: TGCGCCAGCAGCTTAAATCCCGCAACCTACAATGAGCAGTTCTTC

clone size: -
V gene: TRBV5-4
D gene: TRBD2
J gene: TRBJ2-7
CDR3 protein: CASSAGAGGSYEQYF
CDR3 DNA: TGTGCCAGCAGCGCGGGAGCAGGAGGATCCTACGAGCAGTACTTC

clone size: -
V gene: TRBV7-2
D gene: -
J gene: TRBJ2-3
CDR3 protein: CASSLLDTQYF
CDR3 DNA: TGTGCCAGCAGCCTGTTAGATACGCAGTATTTT

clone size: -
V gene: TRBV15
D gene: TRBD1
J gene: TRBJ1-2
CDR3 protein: CATSPRQGTYGYTF
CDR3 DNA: TGTGCCACCAGCCCGCGACAGGGGACCTATGGCTACACCTTC

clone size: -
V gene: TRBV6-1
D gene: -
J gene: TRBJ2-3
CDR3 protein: CASSGRAESTDTQYF
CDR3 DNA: TGTGCCAGCAGTGGTCGGGCAGAGAGCACAGATACGCAGTATTTT

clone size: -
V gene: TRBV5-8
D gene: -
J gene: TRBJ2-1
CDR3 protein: CASSLYLLNEQFF
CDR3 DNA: TGTGCCAGCAGCTTGTATCTTCTGAATGAGCAGTTCTTC

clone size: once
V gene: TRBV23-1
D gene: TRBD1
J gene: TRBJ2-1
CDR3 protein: CASSQTGVNEQFF
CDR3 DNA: TGCGCCAGCAGTCAGACAGGGGTTAATGAGCAGTTCTTC

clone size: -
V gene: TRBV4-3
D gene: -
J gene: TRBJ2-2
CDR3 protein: CASSSLTGLGTGELFF
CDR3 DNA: TGCGCCAGCAGTAGTTTAACGGGGTTGGGCACCGGGGAGCTGTTTTTT

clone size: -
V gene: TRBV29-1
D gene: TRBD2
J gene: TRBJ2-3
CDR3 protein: CSVEVWDYNRDTQYF
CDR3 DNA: TGCAGCGTTGAAGTTTGGGACTACAACCGCGATACGCAGTATTTT

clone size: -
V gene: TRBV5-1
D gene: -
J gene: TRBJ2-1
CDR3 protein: CASTAQVNNEQFF
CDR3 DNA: TGCGCCAGCACCGCCCAGGTGAACAATGAGCAGTTCTTC

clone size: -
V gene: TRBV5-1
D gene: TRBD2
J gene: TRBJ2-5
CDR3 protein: CASSYGLAGGRGQETQYF
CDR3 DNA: TGCGCCAGCAGCTATGGACTAGCGGGAGGTCGGGGCCAAGAGACCCAGTACTTC

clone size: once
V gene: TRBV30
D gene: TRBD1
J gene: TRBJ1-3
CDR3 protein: CAWSHRGSGNTIYF
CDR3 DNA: TGTGCCTGGAGTCACAGGGGCTCTGGAAACACCATATATTTT

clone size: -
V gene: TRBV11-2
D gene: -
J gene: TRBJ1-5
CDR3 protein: CASSLDSQGYSNQPQHF
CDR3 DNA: TGTGCCAGCAGCTTAGATAGCCAGGGCTATAGCAATCAGCCCCAGCATTTT

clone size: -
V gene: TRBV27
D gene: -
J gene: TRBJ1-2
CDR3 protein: CASSSKEYYGYTF
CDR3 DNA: TGTGCCAGCAGTTCCAAGGAATACTATGGCTACACCTTC

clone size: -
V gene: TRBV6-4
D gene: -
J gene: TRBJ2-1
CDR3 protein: CASSRDGGAEQFF
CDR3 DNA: TGTGCCAGCTCAAGGGATGGGGGGGCTGAGCAGTTCTTC

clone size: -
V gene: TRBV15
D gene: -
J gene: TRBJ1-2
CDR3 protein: CATSRGSRQLYGYTF
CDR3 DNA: TGTGCCACCAGCAGGGGGAGTCGCCAACTTTATGGCTACACCTTC

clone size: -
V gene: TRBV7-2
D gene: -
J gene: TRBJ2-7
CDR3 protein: CASSPEGVRSYEQYF
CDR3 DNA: TGTGCCAGCAGTCCGGAGGGGGTCCGCTCCTACGAGCAGTACTTC

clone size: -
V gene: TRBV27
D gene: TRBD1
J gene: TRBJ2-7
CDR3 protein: CASSLNRGPYEQYF
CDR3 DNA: TGTGCCAGCAGTTTGAACAGGGGTCCCTACGAGCAGTACTTC

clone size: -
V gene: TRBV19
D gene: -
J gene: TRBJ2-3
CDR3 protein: CASSITGTTDTQYF
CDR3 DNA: TGTGCCAGTAGTATAACAGGGACCACAGATACGCAGTATTTT

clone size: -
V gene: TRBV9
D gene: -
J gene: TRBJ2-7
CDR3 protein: CASSVAREPYEQYF
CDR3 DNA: TGTGCCAGCAGCGTAGCGAGAGAACCCTACGAGCAGTACTTC

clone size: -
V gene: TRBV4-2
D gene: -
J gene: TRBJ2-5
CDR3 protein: CASSQEGDTHSYQETQYF
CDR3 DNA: TGTGCCAGCAGCCAAGAAGGCGACACCCATTCGTACCAAGAGACCCAGTACTTC

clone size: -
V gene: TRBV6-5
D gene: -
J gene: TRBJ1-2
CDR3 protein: CASRRGPNYGYTF
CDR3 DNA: TGTGCCAGCAGGAGGGGACCCAACTATGGCTACACCTTC

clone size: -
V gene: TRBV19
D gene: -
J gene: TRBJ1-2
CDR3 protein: CASSLIADIYGYTF
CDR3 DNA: TGTGCCAGTAGCCTTATTGCAGACATCTATGGCTACACCTTC

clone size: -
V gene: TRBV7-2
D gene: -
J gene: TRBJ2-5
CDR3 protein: CASSLFSQETQYF
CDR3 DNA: TGTGCCAGCAGCTTATTCAGCCAAGAGACCCAGTACTTC

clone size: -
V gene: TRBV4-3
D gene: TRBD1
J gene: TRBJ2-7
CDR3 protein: CASSSDRGSYEQYF
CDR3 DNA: TGCGCCAGCAGCTCGGACAGGGGCTCCTACGAGCAGTACTTC

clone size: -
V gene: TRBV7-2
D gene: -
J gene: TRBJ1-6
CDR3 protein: CASRGTNGRVSPLHF
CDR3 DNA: TGTGCCAGCAGGGGGACTAACGGGCGAGTTTCACCCCTCCACTTT

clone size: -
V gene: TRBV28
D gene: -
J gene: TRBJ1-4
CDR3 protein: CASSTGAVNEKLFF
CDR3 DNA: TGTGCCAGCAGTACCGGGGCGGTTAATGAAAAACTGTTTTTT

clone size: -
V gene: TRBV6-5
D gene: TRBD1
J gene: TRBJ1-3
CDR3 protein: CASRRQGATGNTIYF
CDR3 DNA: TGTGCCAGCAGAAGACAGGGGGCAACTGGAAACACCATATATTTT

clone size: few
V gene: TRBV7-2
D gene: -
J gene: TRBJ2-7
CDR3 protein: CASSFTSGEQYF
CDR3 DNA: TGTGCCAGCAGCTTCACCTCTGGCGAGCAGTACTTC

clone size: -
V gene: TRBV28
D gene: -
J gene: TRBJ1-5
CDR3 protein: CASSLPQGESQPQHF
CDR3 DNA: TGTGCCAGCAGTTTACCCCAGGGAGAAAGCCAGCCCCAGCATTTT

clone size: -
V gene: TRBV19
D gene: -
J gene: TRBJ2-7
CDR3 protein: CASSMDGALYEQYF
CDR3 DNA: TGTGCCAGTAGTATGGACGGGGCGCTTTACGAGCAGTACTTC

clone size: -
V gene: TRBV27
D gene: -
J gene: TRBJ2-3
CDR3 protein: CASRDTASTDTQYF
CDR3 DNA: TGTGCCAGCAGAGACACCGCTAGCACAGATACGCAGTATTTT

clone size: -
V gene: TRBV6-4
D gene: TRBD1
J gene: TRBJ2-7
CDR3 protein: CASNRSGGFPIYEQYF
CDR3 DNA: TGTGCCAGCAACCGATCAGGGGGCTTCCCTATCTACGAGCAGTACTTC

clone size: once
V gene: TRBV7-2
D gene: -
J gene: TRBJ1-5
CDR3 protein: CASSLESGGNQPQHF
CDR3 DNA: TGTGCCAGCAGCTTAGAATCGGGAGGAAATCAGCCCCAGCATTTT

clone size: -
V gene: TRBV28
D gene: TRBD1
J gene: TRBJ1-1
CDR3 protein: CASSVQGGGMEAFF
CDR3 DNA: TGTGCCAGCAGTGTCCAGGGAGGGGGCATGGAAGCTTTCTTT

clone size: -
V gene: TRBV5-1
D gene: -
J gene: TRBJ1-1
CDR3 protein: CASSLSAANTEAFF
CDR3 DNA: TGCGCCAGCAGCTTGTCGGCAGCCAACACTGAAGCTTTCTTT